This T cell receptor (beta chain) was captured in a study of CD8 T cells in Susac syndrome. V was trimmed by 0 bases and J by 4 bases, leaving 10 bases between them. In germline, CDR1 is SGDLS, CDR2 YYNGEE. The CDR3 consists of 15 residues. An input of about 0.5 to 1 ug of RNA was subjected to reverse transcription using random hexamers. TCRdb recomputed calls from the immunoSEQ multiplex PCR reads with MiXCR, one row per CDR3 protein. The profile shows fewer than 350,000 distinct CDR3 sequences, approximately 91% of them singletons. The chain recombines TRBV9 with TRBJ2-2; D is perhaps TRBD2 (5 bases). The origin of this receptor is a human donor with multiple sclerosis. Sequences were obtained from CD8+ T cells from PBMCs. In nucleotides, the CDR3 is TGTGCCAGCAGCGTAGACAGCCGGGGCACCGGGGAGCTGTTTTTT. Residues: CASSVDSRGTGELFF.